This T cell receptor beta chain was found in a study of blood T cell repertoires in COVID-19. Across the whole study: The United States, Italy and Spain were the sources of the acute and convalescent COVID-19 samples. Sources were T cells, B-cell-depleted T cells, or PBMCs; the material itself was cDNA or gDNA.

Those enrolled, adults aged roughly 18 to 95 years, came from about two dozen US areas. V lost 1 base and J lost 6; bases outside the gene matches: 4. This CDR3 spans 13 amino acids. Germline V CDR1 and CDR2: SGHKS, YYEKEE (reference sequence). Generated by immunoSEQ multiplex PCR, the TCRdb table keeps only in-frame clones and is missing some. In the table there are some 200,000 clones, 80% to 85% of which are singletons. The chain carries TRBV5-5 and TRBJ2-7, with 7 positions matching TRBD1. The receptor was derived from a man aged 35-49 years who had recovered from COVID-19. Sequenced: PBMCs or T cells enriched from blood (not recorded which). DNA of the CDR3: TGTGCCAGCAGCTTGATCCCAGGGGGCGAGCAGTACTTC. The encoded protein is CASSLIPGGEQYF. Filled out from reference TRBV5-5 and TRBJ2-7, the complete variable domain reads DAGVTQSPTHLIKTRGQQVTLRCSPISGHKSVSWYQQVLGQGPQFIFQYYEKEERGRGNFPDRFSARQFPNYSSELNVNALLLGDSALYLCASSLIPGGEQYFGPGTRLTVT.